This T cell receptor beta chain was recorded in a study of cytomegalovirus exposure and HLA in healthy donors. TCRdb's table, derived via immunoSEQ multiplex PCR, lists solely in-frame clones and lacks some. Among about 280,000 clones listed, roughly 90% were seen once. Germline V lookup: CDR1 LNHDA, CDR2 SQIVND (reference sequence). Deletions cut 0 bases from V and 4 bases from J, with 13 bases between. The CDR3 runs to 15 residues. The chain employs TRBV19 and TRBJ2-7; tentatively, D is TRBD1 (6 bases). The sequence came from a woman aged 18-29 years in good health and CMV-seronegative. Sequenced input: PBMCs. The CDR3 DNA follows: TGTGCCAGTAGTATAGATCCGACAGGAACATACGAGCAGTACTTC. Its protein is CASSIDPTGTYEQYF.